This T cell receptor (beta chain) was captured in a study of Graves' ophthalmopathy and Graves' hyperthyroidism. The germline gives CDR1 ENHRY, CDR2 SYGVKD. Between the trimmed V and J ends, which lost 0 bases and 8 bases, there was a span of 8 bases. This CDR3 is built from 13 residues. Researchers took RNA transcripts and amplified TCR beta CDR3 regions from them. The workflow started with a first-round RT-PCR run with HTBI primers and then moved on to a second-round multiplex PCR. One entry per CDR3 protein, called by TCRdb with MiXCR from the multiplex PCR reads. The table lists about 390,000 distinct CDR3 sequences, 15% of them singletons.

The V and J genes are TRBV10-3 and TRBJ1-5; no clear D gene. Sample: peripheral blood. This TCR was recovered from a woman aged 18-35 years with stable Graves' hyperthyroidism. The CDR3 coding sequence is TGTGCCATCAGTGAGTCTGGTCGGGAGCCCCAGCATTTT. Translation: CAISESGREPQHF.